This TCR beta chain was recovered during a study of T cells in Graves' hyperthyroidism and ophthalmopathy. Findings and caveats of the study: Researchers report that a 13 V-J model separated ophthalmopathy from stable hyperthyroidism. Most clonotypes expanded in thyroid above 0.001 were likewise present in blood.

The germline gives CDR1 SGHTA, CDR2 FQGTGA. V shed 5 bases, J shed 4 bases, and the junction held 17 bases outside the gene matches. The CDR3 contains 18 residues. Notes on this clonotype: The antigen is unknown.

Orbital computed tomography and thyroid ultrasound, together with serum TRAb and thyroxine and clinical symptoms, were used for diagnoses. Amplification of TCR beta CDR3 regions used RNA as the template. Using the HTBI primer set, a first-round RT-PCR was run on the TCR CDR3. Each CDR3 protein gets one entry after TCRdb re-called the multiplex PCR reads with MiXCR. There are around 500,000 distinct CDR3 sequences in the sample; about 20% occur only once, and about 53% lies in the top ten. This clonotype was sampled from a woman aged 65 to 85 with Graves' ophthalmopathy. Sequenced material: blood. The chain links TRBV7-3 to TRBJ2-5; the match to TRBD2 covers 9 bases. The CDR3 DNA reads as TGTGCCAGCAGCAGAAAAAGAGCTAGCGGGGTGGGTTTAGAGACCCAGTACTTC. This gives the protein CASSRKRASGVGLETQYF.